These T cell receptor beta chains were read from a single sample in a study of T cell repertoires in cytomegalovirus infection. These receptors lack a known antigen. TCRdb redid the calling of the reads with MiXCR, one entry per CDR3 protein. Of about 900,000 distinct CDR3 sequences listed, around 29% are singletons. This sample comprised cultured CD8+ T cells from PBMCs, obtained from culture after CMV antigen stimulation. These receptors were taken from a human donor in good health (CMV status not recorded). Some clones in this sample may be carry-over from other donors' samples. Both conserved end residues are part of each CDR3. Fields, in order: clone size, V gene, J gene, CDR3 length, D gene, CDR3 protein, CDR3 DNA. The D gene is left open where the match is weak. Part of the rows lack a size; the others show once, few, many or a class for expanded clones.

NA,TRBV7-9,TRBJ2-1,13,NA,CASSPDTNNEQFF,TGTGCCAGCAGCCCGGACACCAACAATGAGCAGTTCTTC
NA,TRBV19,TRBJ2-7,14,TRBD1,CASSIGTGFDEQYF,TGTGCCAGTAGTATCGGGACAGGGTTCGACGAGCAGTACTTC
few,TRBV7-6,TRBJ1-2,12,NA,CATQDGNYGYTF,TGTGCCACCCAGGACGGGAACTATGGCTACACCTTC
NA,TRBV12-3/TRBV12-4,TRBJ2-1,16,NA,CASSFGGGASYYEQLF,NA
few,TRBV6-5,TRBJ1-5,15,NA,CASSLTPISNQPQHF,TGTGCCAGCAGTTTGACACCGATTAGCAATCAGCCCCAGCATTTT
few,TRBV6-2/TRBV6-3,TRBJ1-1,13,NA,CASGAGALTEAFF,TGTGCCAGCGGAGCGGGGGCCCTGACTGAAGCTTTCTTT
many,TRBV7-2,TRBJ1-1,14,NA,CASSLGGGAVDAFF,TGTGCCAGCAGCTTAGGAGGGGGGGCGGTGGATGCTTTCTTT
few,TRBV6-5,TRBJ2-5,15,NA,CASSYGSGIEETQYF,TGTGCCAGCAGTTACGGGTCAGGGATCGAGGAGACCCAGTACTTC
NA,TRBV5-4,TRBJ2-3,15,NA,CASSLWWGPEDTQYF,TGTGCCAGCAGCTTGTGGTGGGGGCCGGAAGATACGCAGTATTTT
NA,TRBV28,TRBJ2-2,16,NA,CASSFQGIANTGELFF,TGTGCCAGCAGTTTCCAGGGAATCGCGAACACCGGGGAGCTGTTTTTT
few,TRBV5-6,TRBJ2-5,13,TRBD1,CASSKGQRETQYF,TGTGCCAGCAGCAAGGGACAGAGAGAGACCCAGTACTTC
few,TRBV12-3/TRBV12-4,TRBJ2-1,11,NA,CASGMTDEQFF,TGTGCCAGCGGTATGACTGATGAGCAGTTCTTC
NA,TRBV27,TRBJ1-1,11,NA,CATSTGTEAFF,TGTGCCACCTCTACGGGCACTGAAGCTTTCTTT
few,TRBV6-5,TRBJ1-1,13,NA,CASSYRPTTEAFF,TGTGCCAGCAGTTACCGGCCAACCACTGAAGCTTTCTTT
NA,TRBV4-2,TRBJ2-2,18,NA,CASSQVPRGGPGAGELFF,TGTGCCAGCAGCCAAGTCCCTAGGGGGGGGCCGGGCGCCGGGGAGCTGTTTTTT
NA,TRBV7-9,TRBJ1-2,14,TRBD1,CASSSTYGDRDYTF,TGTGCCAGCAGCTCCACGTACGGAGACAGGGATTACACCTTC
NA,TRBV12-3/TRBV12-4,TRBJ2-3,14,NA,CASSLAIRTDTQYF,TGTGCCAGCAGTTTGGCGATCCGCACAGATACGCAGTATTTT
few,TRBV7-9,TRBJ2-1,18,TRBD1,CASSHLRAGGYIGDEQFF,TGTGCCAGCAGCCACTTACGCGCAGGGGGCTATATCGGCGATGAGCAGTTCTTC
NA,TRBV27,TRBJ1-5,14,TRBD1,CASSAQGANQPQHF,TGTGCCAGCAGTGCACAGGGGGCGAATCAGCCCCAGCATTTT
few,TRBV5-6,TRBJ2-5,13,NA,CASSLGGLQTQYF,TGTGCCAGCAGCTTGGGAGGGTTGCAGACCCAGTACTTC
few,TRBV10-3,TRBJ1-5,13,NA,CAIGGGVVGPQHF,TGTGCCATCGGAGGGGGGGTTGTAGGGCCCCAGCATTTT
few,TRBV7-9,TRBJ2-1,17,TRBD1,CASSSRQRDRGRGEQFF,TGTGCCAGCAGCTCCCGCCAGCGGGACAGGGGGCGCGGTGAGCAGTTCTTC
NA,TRBV7-6,TRBJ2-1,13,TRBD1,CASSLGQANEQFF,TGTGCCAGCAGCCTCGGACAGGCCAATGAGCAGTTCTTC
few,TRBV12-5,TRBJ1-1,11,NA,CASAQGSEAFF,TGTGCTAGTGCCCAAGGCAGTGAAGCTTTCTTT
NA,TRBV6-5,TRBJ2-7,15,TRBD1,CANSYSGTGSYEQYF,TGTGCCAACAGTTACTCAGGGACAGGGAGCTACGAGCAGTACTTC
NA,TRBV7-9,TRBJ1-5,13,NA,CASSFSDSQPQHF,TGTGCCAGCAGCTTTAGCGACAGTCAGCCCCAGCATTTT
NA,TRBV5-1,TRBJ2-1,13,NA,CASSLVTYDEQFF,TGCGCCAGCAGCTTGGTTACGTACGATGAGCAGTTCTTC
NA,TRBV6-5,TRBJ1-4,15,NA,CASSYMTEINEKLFF,TGTGCCAGCAGTTACATGACGGAGATAAATGAAAAACTGTTTTTT
few,TRBV19,TRBJ2-1,14,NA,CASSIVSGGDEQFF,TGTGCCAGTAGTATAGTTTCCGGAGGGGATGAGCAGTTCTTC
NA,TRBV9,TRBJ1-1,13,NA,CASSVEEDTEAFF,TGTGCCAGCAGCGTAGAAGAGGACACTGAAGCTTTCTTT
NA,TRBV14,TRBJ1-2,12,NA,CASSQPGEGYTF,TGTGCCAGCAGCCAACCAGGGGAGGGCTACACCTTC
few,TRBV10-3,TRBJ2-1,10,NA,CAIRDYEQFF,TGTGCCATCAGAGACTATGAGCAGTTCTTC
NA,TRBV19,TRBJ2-7,14,TRBD2,CASSPSSGFDEQYF,TGTGCCAGTAGTCCATCTAGCGGATTTGACGAGCAGTACTTC
NA,TRBV13,TRBJ1-6,14,TRBD1,CASSHRQGGTPLHF,TGTGCCAGCAGCCACAGACAGGGAGGGACACCCCTCCACTTT
NA,TRBV20-1,TRBJ1-1,11,NA,CSANRPFEAFF,TGCAGTGCAAACAGGCCCTTCGAAGCTTTCTTT
NA,TRBV12-3/TRBV12-4,TRBJ2-7,15,TRBD1,CASMAGVTGFDEQYF,TGTGCCAGCATGGCCGGAGTGACAGGGTTCGACGAGCAGTACTTC
many,TRBV7-6,TRBJ2-7,14,TRBD1,CASSLSQGAYEQYF,TGTGCCAGCAGCTTATCCCAGGGGGCCTACGAGCAGTACTTC
NA,TRBV4-2,TRBJ1-1,15,TRBD1,CASSQVDRGQTEAFF,TGTGCCAGCAGCCAGGTTGACAGGGGGCAAACTGAAGCTTTCTTT
NA,TRBV10-2,TRBJ2-4,11,NA,CASFKSNIQYF,TGCGCCAGCTTTAAATCGAACATTCAGTACTTC
many,TRBV7-2,TRBJ1-4,18,TRBD1,CASSSETGGVPLNEKLFF,TGTGCCAGCAGCTCCGAAACAGGGGGCGTACCCTTAAATGAAAAACTGTTTTTT
few,TRBV27,TRBJ1-5,14,NA,CASSPGVSNQPQHF,TGTGCCAGCAGTCCCGGAGTTAGCAATCAGCCCCAGCATTTT
few,TRBV5-6,TRBJ2-1,16,NA,CASSLPSGHSYNEQFF,TGTGCCAGCAGCTTACCCAGCGGGCACTCCTACAATGAGCAGTTCTTC
NA,TRBV5-1,TRBJ2-1,15,TRBD1,CASSRRQGSINEQFF,TGCGCCAGCAGCCGCCGACAGGGGTCGATCAATGAGCAGTTCTTC
NA,TRBV2,TRBJ2-1,15,TRBD2,CASSEPGGGANEQFF,TGTGCCAGCAGTGAACCTGGCGGGGGGGCCAATGAGCAGTTCTTC
NA,TRBV4-3,TRBJ2-1,16,NA,CASSQDRASSYNEQFF,TGCGCCAGCAGCCAAGATAGGGCCAGCTCCTACAATGAGCAGTTCTTC
few,TRBV24-1,TRBJ1-5,14,NA,CATSETPSNQPQHF,TGTGCCACCAGTGAGACACCTAGCAATCAGCCCCAGCATTTT